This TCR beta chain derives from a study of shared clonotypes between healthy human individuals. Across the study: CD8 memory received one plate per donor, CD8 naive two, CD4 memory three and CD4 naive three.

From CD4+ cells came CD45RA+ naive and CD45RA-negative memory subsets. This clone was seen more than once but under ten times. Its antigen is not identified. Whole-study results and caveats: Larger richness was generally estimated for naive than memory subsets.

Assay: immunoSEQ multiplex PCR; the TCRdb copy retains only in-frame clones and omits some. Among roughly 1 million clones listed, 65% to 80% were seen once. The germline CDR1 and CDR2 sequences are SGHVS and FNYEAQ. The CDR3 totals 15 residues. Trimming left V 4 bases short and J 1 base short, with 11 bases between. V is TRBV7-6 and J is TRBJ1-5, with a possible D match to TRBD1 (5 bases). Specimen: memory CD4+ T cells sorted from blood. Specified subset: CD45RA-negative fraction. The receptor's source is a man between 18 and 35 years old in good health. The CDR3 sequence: CASSSGLGSNQPQHF. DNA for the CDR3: TGTGCCAGCAGCTCAGGGTTAGGGAGCAATCAGCCCCAGCATTTT.